One T cell receptor (beta chain) is described in this entry. Followed over time, Seattle patients had been enrolled while infection was active. V lost 3 bases to trimming and J lost 9 bases, with 13 bases between them. The germline V gene encodes CDR1 SGDLS and CDR2 YYNGEE. The CDR3 consists of 13 residues. The data stem from a study of blood T cell repertoires in COVID-19. The repertoire was sequenced with immunoSEQ multiplex PCR; TCRdb's copy has only in-frame clones and lacks some. The table records some 160,000 clones, 70% to 90% of them present only once. Specimen: peripheral blood. The chain joins TRBV9 to TRBJ1-5; no reliable D call. This TCR was recovered from a woman older than 75 with COVID-19, enrolled during active disease. CDR3 loop: CASSDASGRPQHF. DNA of the CDR3: TGTGCCAGCAGCGACGCCTCCGGGAGGCCCCAGCATTTT. Full variable domain (outside the CDR3, taken from reference TRBV9 and TRBJ1-5): DSGVTQTPKHLITATGQRVTLRCSPRSGDLSVYWYQQSLDQGLQFLIQYYNGEERAKGNILERFSAQQFPDLHSELNLSSLELGDSALYFCASSDASGRPQHFGDGTRLSIL.